This T cell receptor (beta chain) was documented in a study of blood T cell repertoires in COVID-19. Deletions cut 3 bases from V and 1 base from J, with 15 bases between. Germline V lookup: CDR1 ENHRY, CDR2 SYGVKD. The CDR3 extends over 16 amino acids. Generated by immunoSEQ multiplex PCR, the TCRdb table keeps only in-frame clones and is missing some. The sample has fewer than 200,000 clones; over 75% are singletons. The clonotype originates from a man aged 55 to 69 who had recovered from COVID-19. Sequencing used peripheral blood. The rearrangement links TRBV10-3 to TRBJ1-1; D is unclear. The CDR3 nucleotides read TGTGCCATCAGTGAAGTCCCTGGAGGGCCGAACACTGAAGCTTTCTTT. Translation: CAISEVPGGPNTEAFF.